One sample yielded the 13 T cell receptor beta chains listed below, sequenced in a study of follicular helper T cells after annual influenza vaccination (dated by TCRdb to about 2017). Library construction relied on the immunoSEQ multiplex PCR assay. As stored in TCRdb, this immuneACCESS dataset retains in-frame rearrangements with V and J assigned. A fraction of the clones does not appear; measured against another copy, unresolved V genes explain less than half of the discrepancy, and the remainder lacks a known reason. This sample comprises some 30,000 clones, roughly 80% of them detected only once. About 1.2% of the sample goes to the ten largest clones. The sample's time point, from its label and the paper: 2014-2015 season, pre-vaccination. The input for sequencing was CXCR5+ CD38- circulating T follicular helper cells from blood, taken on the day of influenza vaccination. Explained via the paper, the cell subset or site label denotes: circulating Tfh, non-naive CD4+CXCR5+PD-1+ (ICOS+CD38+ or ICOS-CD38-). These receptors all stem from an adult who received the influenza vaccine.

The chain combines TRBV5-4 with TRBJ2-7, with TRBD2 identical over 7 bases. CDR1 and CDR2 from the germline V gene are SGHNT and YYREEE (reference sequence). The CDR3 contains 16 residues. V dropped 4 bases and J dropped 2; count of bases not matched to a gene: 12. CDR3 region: CASSVMIAGNTYEQYF. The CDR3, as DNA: TGTGCCAGCAGCGTAATGATAGCGGGCAATACCTACGAGCAGTACTTC.

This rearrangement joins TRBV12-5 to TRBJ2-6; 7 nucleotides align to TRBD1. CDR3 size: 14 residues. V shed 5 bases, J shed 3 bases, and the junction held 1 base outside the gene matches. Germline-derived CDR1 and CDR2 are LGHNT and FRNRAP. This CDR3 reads CASGTGDGANVLTF. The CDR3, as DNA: TGTGCTAGTGGTACAGGGGATGGGGCCAACGTCCTGACTTTC.

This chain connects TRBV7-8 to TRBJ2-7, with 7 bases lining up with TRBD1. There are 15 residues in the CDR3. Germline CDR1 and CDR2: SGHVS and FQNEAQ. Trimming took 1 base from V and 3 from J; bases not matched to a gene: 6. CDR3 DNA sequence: TGTGCCAGCAGCTTAGAACAGGGGCCGGGCTACGAGCAGTACTTC. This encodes CASSLEQGPGYEQYF. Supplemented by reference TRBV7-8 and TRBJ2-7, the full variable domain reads GAGVSQSPRYKVAKRGQDVALRCDPISGHVSLFWYQQALGQGPEFLTYFQNEAQLDKSGLPSDRFFAERPEGSVSTLKIQRTQQEDSAVYLCASSLEQGPGYEQYFGPGTRLTVT.

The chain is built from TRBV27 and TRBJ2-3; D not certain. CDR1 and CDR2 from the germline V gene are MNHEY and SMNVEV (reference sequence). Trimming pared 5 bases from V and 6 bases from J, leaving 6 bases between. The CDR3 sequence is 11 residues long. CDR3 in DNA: TGTGCCAGCAGTCACGGGGATACGCAGTATTTT. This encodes CASSHGDTQYF.

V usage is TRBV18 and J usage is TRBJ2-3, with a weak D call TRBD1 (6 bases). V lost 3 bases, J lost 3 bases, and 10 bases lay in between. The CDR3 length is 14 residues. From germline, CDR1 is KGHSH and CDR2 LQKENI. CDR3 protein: CASSPKQGTDTQYF. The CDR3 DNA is TGTGCCAGCTCACCGAAACAGGGTACAGATACGCAGTATTTT.

The CDR3 region has the DNA TGTGCCAGCAGCCCCTCTCCGGGACAGGGGTTGGGAAACACTGAAGCTTTCTTT. Protein product: CASSPSPGQGLGNTEAFF. V is TRBV5-5 and J is TRBJ1-1; 10 positions agree with TRBD1. J gave up 2 bases and V 4 bases, and 14 bases lay outside the gene matches. Germline assignment: CDR1 SGHKS and CDR2 YYEKEE (reference sequence). The CDR3 sequence is 18 residues long.

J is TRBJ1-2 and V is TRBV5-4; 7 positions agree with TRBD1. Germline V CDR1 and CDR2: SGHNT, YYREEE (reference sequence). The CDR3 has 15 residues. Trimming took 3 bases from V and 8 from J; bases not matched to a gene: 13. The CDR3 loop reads CASSSGTALRGGYTF. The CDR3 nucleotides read TGTGCCAGCAGCTCGGGGACAGCGCTAAGGGGCGGCTACACCTTC.

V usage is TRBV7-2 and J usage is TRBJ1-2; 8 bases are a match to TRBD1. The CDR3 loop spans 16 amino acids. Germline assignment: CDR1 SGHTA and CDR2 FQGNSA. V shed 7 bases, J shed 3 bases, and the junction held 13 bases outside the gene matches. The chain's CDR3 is CASNQAAGTGYYGYTF. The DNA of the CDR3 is TGTGCCAGCAACCAGGCCGCGGGGACAGGCTACTATGGCTACACCTTC.

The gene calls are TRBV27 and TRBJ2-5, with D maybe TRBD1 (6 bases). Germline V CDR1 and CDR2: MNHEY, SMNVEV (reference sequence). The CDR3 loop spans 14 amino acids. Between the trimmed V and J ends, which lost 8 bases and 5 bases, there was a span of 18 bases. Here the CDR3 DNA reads TGTGCCAGCGGGCGGACAGATGGGATGGAGACCCAGTACTTC. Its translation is CASGRTDGMETQYF.

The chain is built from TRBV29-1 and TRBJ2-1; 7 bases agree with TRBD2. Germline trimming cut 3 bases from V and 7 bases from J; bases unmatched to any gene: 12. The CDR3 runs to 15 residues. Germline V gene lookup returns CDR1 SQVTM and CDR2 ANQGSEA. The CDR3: CSVDAAGALRNEQFF. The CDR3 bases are TGCAGCGTTGACGCGGCGGGAGCCCTTCGAAATGAGCAGTTCTTC.

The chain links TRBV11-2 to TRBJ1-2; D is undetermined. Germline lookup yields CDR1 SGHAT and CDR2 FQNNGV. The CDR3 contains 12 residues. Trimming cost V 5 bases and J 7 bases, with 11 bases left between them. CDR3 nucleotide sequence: TGTGCCAGCAGCGATGCCTCGGGTGGCTACACCTTC. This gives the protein CASSDASGGYTF.

The chain's CDR3 is CASSQGAGYEQYF. The DNA for the CDR3 is TGTGCCAGCAGCCAAGGCGCAGGTTACGAGCAGTACTTC. This rearrangement joins TRBV14 to TRBJ2-7; no definite D call. CDR1 and CDR2 from the germline V gene are SGHDN and FVKESK. The CDR3 sequence is 13 residues long. Trimming left V 1 base short and J 4 bases short, with 8 bases between.

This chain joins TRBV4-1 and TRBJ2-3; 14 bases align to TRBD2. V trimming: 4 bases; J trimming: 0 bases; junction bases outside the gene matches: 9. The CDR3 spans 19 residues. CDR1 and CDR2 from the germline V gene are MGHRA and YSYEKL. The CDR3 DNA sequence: TGCGCCAGCAGCCGTACCGGGACTAGCGGGGGCCCTAGCACAGATACGCAGTATTTT. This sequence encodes CASSRTGTSGGPSTDTQYF.